This T cell receptor beta chain was documented in a study of PD-1 blockade in classical Hodgkin lymphoma. In the study overall: On a schedule of every 2 weeks, patients received nivolumab 3 mg/kg intravenously.

Profiled with immunoSEQ multiplex PCR; TCRdb holds only in-frame clones, not every one. This repertoire shows 13,000 to 15,000 clones, roughly 68% found once; its top ten account for approximately 11%. The ends were cut back, 6 bases at V and 3 bases at J, with 9 bases in the middle. Germline-derived CDR1 and CDR2 are SGHTA and FQGNSA. This CDR3 comprises 14 residues. Study results and caveats: Patients were excluded if nivolumab began under 1 year after ASCT (the autologous transplant). The study found that TCR diversity rose significantly by C4D1 in CD4+ but not CD8+ cells. Causes of the repertoire differences remain undefined, possibly disease activity or prior therapy.

Every patient had relapsed following autologous stem cell transplantation, and cohorts differed in brentuximab vedotin exposure. With regard to this clone: Its matching antigen is unknown.

Specimen: peripheral blood mononuclear cells (PBMCs), collected at baseline. The clonotype comes from a human donor with classical Hodgkin lymphoma. The rearrangement joins TRBV7-2 to TRBJ1-6; D is ambiguous. The CDR3 protein is CASSRRNYNSPLHF. The CDR3, as DNA: TGTGCCAGCAGTCGACGGAACTATAATTCACCCCTCCACTTT. The variable domain in full, with the rest retrieved from reference TRBV7-2 and TRBJ1-6, is GAGVSQSPSNKVTEKGKDVELRCDPISGHTALYWYRQSLGQGLEFLIYFQGNSAPDKSGLPSDRFSAERTGGSVSTLTIQRTQQEDSAVYLCASSRRNYNSPLHFGNGTRLTVT.